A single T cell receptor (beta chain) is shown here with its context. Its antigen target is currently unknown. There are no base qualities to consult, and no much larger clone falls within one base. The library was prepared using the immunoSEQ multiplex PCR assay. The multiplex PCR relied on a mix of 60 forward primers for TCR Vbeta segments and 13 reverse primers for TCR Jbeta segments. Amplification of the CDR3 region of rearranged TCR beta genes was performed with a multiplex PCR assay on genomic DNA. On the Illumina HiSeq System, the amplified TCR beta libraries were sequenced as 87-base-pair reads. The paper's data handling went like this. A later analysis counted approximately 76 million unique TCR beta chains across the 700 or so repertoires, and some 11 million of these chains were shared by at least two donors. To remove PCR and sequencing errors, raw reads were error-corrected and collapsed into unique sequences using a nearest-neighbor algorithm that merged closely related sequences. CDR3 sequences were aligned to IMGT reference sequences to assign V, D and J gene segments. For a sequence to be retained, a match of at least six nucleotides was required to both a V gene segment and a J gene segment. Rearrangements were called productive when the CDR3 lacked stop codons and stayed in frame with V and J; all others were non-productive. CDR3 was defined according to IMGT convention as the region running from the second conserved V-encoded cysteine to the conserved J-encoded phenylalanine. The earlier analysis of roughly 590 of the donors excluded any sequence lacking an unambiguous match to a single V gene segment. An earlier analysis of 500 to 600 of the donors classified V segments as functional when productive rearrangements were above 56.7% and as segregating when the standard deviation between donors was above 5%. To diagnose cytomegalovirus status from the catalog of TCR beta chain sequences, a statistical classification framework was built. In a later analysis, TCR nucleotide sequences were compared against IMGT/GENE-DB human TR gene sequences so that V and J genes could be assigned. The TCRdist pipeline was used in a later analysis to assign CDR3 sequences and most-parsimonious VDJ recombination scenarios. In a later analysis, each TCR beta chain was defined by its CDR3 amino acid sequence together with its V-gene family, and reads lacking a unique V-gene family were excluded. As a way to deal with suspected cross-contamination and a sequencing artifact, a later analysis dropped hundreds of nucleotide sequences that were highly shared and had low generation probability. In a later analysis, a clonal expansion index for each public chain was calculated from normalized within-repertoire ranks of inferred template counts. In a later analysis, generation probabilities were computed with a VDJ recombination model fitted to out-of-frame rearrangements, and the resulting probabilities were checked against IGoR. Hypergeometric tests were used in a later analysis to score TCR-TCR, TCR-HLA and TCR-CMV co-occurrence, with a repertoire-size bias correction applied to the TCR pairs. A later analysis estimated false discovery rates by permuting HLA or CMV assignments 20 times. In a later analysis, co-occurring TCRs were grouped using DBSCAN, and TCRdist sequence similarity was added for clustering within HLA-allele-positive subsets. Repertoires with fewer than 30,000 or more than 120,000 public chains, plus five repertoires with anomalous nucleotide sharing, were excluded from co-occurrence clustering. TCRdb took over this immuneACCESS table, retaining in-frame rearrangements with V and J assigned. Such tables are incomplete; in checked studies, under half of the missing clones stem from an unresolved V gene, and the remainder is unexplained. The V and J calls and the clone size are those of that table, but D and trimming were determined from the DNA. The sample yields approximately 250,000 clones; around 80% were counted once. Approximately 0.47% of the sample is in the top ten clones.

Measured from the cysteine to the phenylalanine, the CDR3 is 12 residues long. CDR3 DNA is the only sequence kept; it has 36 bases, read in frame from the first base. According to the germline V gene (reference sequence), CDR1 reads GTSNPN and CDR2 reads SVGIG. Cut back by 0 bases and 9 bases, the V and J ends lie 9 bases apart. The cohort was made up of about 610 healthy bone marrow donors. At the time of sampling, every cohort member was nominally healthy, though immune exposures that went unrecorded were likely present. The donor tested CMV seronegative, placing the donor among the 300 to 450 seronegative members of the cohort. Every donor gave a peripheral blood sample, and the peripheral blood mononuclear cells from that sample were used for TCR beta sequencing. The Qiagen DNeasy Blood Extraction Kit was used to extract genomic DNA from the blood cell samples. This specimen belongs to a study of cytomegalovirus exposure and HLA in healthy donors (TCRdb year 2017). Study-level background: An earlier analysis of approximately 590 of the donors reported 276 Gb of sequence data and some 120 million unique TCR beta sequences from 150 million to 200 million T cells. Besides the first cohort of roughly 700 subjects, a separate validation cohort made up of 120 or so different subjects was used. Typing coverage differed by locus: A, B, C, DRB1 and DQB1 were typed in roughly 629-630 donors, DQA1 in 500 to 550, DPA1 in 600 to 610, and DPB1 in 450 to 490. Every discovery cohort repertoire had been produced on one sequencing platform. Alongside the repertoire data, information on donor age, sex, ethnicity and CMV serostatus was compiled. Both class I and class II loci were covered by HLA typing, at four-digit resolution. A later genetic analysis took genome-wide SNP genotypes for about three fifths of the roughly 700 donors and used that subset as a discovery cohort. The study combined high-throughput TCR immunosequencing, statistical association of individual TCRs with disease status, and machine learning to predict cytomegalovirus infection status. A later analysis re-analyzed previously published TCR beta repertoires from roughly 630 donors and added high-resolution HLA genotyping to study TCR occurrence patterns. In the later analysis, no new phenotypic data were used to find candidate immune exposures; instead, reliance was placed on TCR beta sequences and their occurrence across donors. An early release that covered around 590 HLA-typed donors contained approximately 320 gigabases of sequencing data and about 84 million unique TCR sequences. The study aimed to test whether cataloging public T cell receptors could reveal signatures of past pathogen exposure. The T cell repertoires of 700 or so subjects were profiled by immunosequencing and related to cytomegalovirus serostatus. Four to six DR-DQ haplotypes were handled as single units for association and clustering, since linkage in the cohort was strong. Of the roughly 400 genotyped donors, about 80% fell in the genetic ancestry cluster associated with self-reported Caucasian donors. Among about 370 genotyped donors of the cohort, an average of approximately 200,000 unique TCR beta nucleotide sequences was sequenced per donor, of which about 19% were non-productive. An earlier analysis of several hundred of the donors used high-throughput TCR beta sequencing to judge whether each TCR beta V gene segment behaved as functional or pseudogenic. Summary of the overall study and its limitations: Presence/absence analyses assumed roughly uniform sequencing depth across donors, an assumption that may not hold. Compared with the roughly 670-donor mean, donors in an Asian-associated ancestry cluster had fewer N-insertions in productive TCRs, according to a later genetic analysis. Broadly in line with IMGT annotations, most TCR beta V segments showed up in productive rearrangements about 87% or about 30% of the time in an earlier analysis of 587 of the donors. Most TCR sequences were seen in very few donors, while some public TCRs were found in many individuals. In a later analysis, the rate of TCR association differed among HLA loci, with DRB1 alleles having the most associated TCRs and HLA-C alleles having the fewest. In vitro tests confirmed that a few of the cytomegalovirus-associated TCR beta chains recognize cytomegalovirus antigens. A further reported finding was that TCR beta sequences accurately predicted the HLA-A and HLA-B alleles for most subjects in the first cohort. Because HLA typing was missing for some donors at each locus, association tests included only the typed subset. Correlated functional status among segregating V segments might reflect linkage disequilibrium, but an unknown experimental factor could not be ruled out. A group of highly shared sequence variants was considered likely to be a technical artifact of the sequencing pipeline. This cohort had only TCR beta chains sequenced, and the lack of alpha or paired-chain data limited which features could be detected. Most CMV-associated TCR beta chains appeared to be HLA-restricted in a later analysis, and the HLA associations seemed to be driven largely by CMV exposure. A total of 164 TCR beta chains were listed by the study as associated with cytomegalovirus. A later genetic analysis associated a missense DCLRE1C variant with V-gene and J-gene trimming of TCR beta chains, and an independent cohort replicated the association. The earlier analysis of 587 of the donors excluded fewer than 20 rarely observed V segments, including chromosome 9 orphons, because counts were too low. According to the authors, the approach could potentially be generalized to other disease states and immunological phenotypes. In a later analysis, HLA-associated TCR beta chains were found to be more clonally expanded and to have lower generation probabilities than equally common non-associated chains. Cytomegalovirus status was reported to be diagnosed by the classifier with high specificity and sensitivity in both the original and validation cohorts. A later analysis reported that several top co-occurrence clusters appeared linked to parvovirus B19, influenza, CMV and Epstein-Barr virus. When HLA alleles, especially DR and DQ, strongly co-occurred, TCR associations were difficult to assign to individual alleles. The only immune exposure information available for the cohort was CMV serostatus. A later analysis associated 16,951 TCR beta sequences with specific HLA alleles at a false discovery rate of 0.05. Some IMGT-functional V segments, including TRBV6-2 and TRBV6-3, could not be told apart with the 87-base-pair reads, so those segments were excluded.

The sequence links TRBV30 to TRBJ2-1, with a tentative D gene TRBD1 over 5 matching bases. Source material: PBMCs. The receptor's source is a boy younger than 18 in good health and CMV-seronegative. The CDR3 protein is CAWSVRGVEQFF. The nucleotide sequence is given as TGTGCCTGGAGTGTTAGGGGTGTTGAGCAGTTCTTC. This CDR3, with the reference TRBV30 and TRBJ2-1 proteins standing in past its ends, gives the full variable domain SQTIHQWPATLVQPVGSPLSLECTVEGTSNPNLYWYRQAAGRGLQLLFYSVGIGQISSEVPQNLSASRPQDRQFILSSKKLLLSDSGFYLCAWSVRGVEQFFGPGTRLTVL.